The 14 T cell receptor beta chains reported below all come from one sample, sequenced in a study of monozygotic twins with inflammatory bowel disease. TCRdb reprocessed the 5' RACE reads and keeps a single row for each CDR3 protein, giving no DNA. The sample table includes more than 75,000 distinct CDR3 sequences. The sample consisted of blood. All receptors come from a human donor with ulcerative colitis or Crohn's disease, or a healthy co-twin of an affected twin (not recorded which).

V and J are TRBV20-1 and TRBJ1-2; with no DNA, the TCRdb D assignment of TRBD1 cannot be verified. The CDR3 covers 14 residues. Germline assignment: CDR1 DFQATT and CDR2 SNEGSKA (reference sequence). CDR3: CSANPGGAGNGYTF.

The chain joins TRBV12-3 or TRBV12-4 to TRBJ1-6; lacking DNA, the TRBD1 call made by TCRdb goes unchecked. The CDR3 totals 14 residues. The CDR3 loop reads CASSLLGVRSPLHF.

The gene calls are TRBV7-8 and TRBJ1-2; with no DNA, the TCRdb D assignment of TRBD1 cannot be verified. The CDR3 is made up of 14 amino acids. CDR1 SGHVS and CDR2 FQNEAQ come from the germline V gene. The CDR3 sequence is CASSRDVSGYGYTF.

This CDR3 reads CASSLSAIRRWFF. This rearrangement joins TRBV5-6 to TRBJ2-1. From germline, CDR1 is SGHDT and CDR2 YYEEEE. This CDR3 region has 13 residues. Variable domain in full (rest from reference TRBV5-6 and TRBJ2-1): DAGVTQSPTHLIKTRGQQVTLRCSPKSGHDTVSWYQQALGQGPQFIFQYYEEEERQRGNFPDRFSGHQFPNYSSELNVNALLLGDSALYLCASSLSAIRRWFFGPGTRLTVL.

The rearrangement uses TRBV15 and TRBJ1-5. CDR1 and CDR2 (germline): LNHNV, YYDKDF (reference sequence). This CDR3 is 14 amino acids long. CDR3: CATSSWKGNQPQHF.

This rearrangement joins TRBV4-2 to TRBJ2-3; checking the TCRdb D call of TRBD2 is not possible without DNA. Germline CDR1 reads LGHNA; CDR2 reads YNFKEQ. This CDR3 is built from 19 residues. The CDR3 sequence is CASSQEVLLAGGPTDTQYF.

The rearrangement links TRBV5-4 to TRBJ2-7; TCRdb proposes TRBD1, but this gene call is untestable without DNA. Looked up from germline, CDR1 is SGHNT and CDR2 is YYREEE (reference sequence). This CDR3 contains 15 residues. The chain's CDR3 is CASSKPGSYSYEQYF.

The rearrangement joins TRBV5-1 to TRBJ1-1; TCRdb designates TRBD1, a call that cannot be tested without DNA. Germline CDR1 reads SGHRS; CDR2 reads YFSETQ. This CDR3 comprises 17 residues. CDR3 residues: CASSFDQGIGMNTEAFF. Full variable domain (remainder filled in from reference TRBV5-1 and TRBJ1-1): KAGVTQTPRYLIKTRGQQVTLSCSPISGHRSVSWYQQTPGQGLQFLFEYFSETQRNKGNFPGRFSGRQFSNSRSEMNVSTLELGDSALYLCASSFDQGIGMNTEAFFGQGTRLTVV.

The genes are TRBV18 and TRBJ2-2; absent DNA, TCRdb's TRBD1 call cannot be checked. Germline V gene lookup returns CDR1 KGHSH and CDR2 LQKENI. This CDR3 is 15 amino acids long. Here the CDR3 reads CASSPSGTNTGELFF.

The V gene is TRBV7-9, the J gene TRBJ2-3; TCRdb outputs TRBD1, but without DNA this stays unchecked. This CDR3 contains 16 residues. The germline CDR1 and CDR2 sequences are SEHNR and FQNEAQ (reference sequence). CDR3: CASSSRDRTSTDTQYF.

The chain has TRBV20-1 and TRBJ1-2; the TCRdb call, TRBD1, lacks DNA for checking. CDR1 is DFQATT and CDR2 is SNEGSKA in the germline V gene (reference sequence). CDR3 length: 13 amino acids. The CDR3 here is CSARDGQGYGYTF.

V and J are TRBV6-1 and TRBJ2-5; the TCRdb call, TRBD1, lacks DNA for checking. The germline V gene has CDR1 MNHNS and CDR2 SASEGT. The CDR3 consists of 14 residues. The CDR3 sequence: CASSEQRGGETQYF.

J is TRBJ2-1 and V is TRBV7-2; TCRdb's D call of TRBD1 is untestable without DNA. Looked up from germline, CDR1 is SGHTA and CDR2 is FQGNSA. This CDR3 region has 14 residues. CDR3 in amino acids: CASSSIPQDREQFF.

The chain recombines TRBV20-1 with TRBJ1-5; there is no DNA to check the TCRdb D call of TRBD1. The length of the CDR3 is 15 residues. In germline, CDR1 is DFQATT, CDR2 SNEGSKA (reference sequence). CDR3 loop: CSASRPGWSNQPQHF.